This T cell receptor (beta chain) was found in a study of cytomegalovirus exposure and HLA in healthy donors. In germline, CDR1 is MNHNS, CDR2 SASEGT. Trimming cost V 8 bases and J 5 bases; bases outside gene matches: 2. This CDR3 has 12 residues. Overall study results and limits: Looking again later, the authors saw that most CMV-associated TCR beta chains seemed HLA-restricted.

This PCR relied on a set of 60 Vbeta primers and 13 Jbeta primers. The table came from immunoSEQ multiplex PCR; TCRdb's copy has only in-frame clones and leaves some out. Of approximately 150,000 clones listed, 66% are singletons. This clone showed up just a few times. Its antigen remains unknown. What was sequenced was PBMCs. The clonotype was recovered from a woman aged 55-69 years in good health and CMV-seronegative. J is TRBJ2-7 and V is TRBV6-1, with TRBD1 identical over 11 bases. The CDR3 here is CASRDRGDEQYF. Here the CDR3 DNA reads TGTGCCAGCCGGGACAGGGGGGACGAGCAGTACTTC.